Listed below are T cell receptor beta chains from one sample, sequenced in a study of blood T cell repertoires in COVID-19. Using immunoSEQ multiplex PCR, the repertoire was profiled, and TCRdb retains in-frame clones only, with some absent. The sample shows 200,000 to 250,000 clones, about 86% of them seen only once. Sequencing was performed on peripheral blood. The receptors originated from a man younger than 35 with active or convalescent COVID-19. CDR3s include the opening cysteine and the closing phenylalanine or tryptophan.

CDR3aa | j_gene | v_gene
CATSGGQTSYNEQFF | TRBJ2-1 | TRBV24-1
CASSRQRNTGELFF | TRBJ2-2 | TRBV7-3
CASSLFSGPQGEKLFF | TRBJ1-4 | TRBV7-9
CASGFMLAGAADEQFF | TRBJ2-1 | TRBV28
CAWSPINGGRNSPLHF | TRBJ1-6 | TRBV30
CASRSGGNIQYF | TRBJ2-4 | TRBV19
CASSYSRGRAFF | TRBJ1-1 | TRBV6-5
CAWSVWLASGGNQPQHF | TRBJ1-5 | TRBV30
CATSRAGQGGEKLFF | TRBJ1-4 | TRBV15
CASIYPDRNNQPQHF | TRBJ1-5 | TRBV28
CASSLNSGGEKLFF | TRBJ1-4 | TRBV7-9
CAWNRGTLENIQYF | TRBJ2-4 | TRBV30
CASSVSPVQETQYF | TRBJ2-5 | TRBV9
CASTTSGNEQFF | TRBJ2-1 | TRBV5-1
CASRVGQGSPDTQYF | TRBJ2-3 | TRBV2
CATSDGGQSYGYTF | TRBJ1-2 | TRBV24-1
CASSLEGQLSNQPQHF | TRBJ1-5 | TRBV7-8
CASSQMQGRGYTF | TRBJ1-2 | TRBV3-1/TRBV3-2
CASRRVDNEQFF | TRBJ2-1 | TRBV2
CAWSQGQGNNQPQHF | TRBJ1-5 | TRBV30
CASSQETAGTGREQFF | TRBJ2-1 | TRBV4-3
CASSQDRGTSYEQYF | TRBJ2-7 | TRBV4-3
CASSQQGGMNSPLHF | TRBJ1-6 | TRBV19
CASSVGPRENTIYF | TRBJ1-3 | TRBV9
CAWSVLASDEQYF | TRBJ2-7 | TRBV30
CASRDRGYPLNTGELFF | TRBJ2-2 | TRBV27
CASSLLGAGTDTQYF | TRBJ2-3 | TRBV5-4
CASSSTSGGGETQYF | TRBJ2-5 | TRBV5-1
CASSQRGGSWNTGELFF | TRBJ2-2 | TRBV7-9
CASSPRRAGPEYF | TRBJ2-3 | TRBV11-1
CAISVLRGNEQYF | TRBJ2-7 | TRBV10-3
CAGGLAIGSDTQYF | TRBJ2-3 | TRBV5-4
CASSQDSGNQPQHF | TRBJ1-5 | TRBV4-1
CAWKSPTGGGFSYEQYF | TRBJ2-7 | TRBV30
CASATGDSSYEQYF | TRBJ2-7 | TRBV12-5
CASSLDQYYEQYF | TRBJ2-7 | TRBV11-2
CASSVVGGAAEAGELFF | TRBJ2-2 | TRBV9
CASSPSSVAFGLRGGRPDNEQFF | TRBJ2-1 | TRBV9
CASSSGQGAPGQKLFF | TRBJ1-4 | TRBV5-4
CASSIGAQPQHF | TRBJ1-5 | TRBV28
CASSYVRGTEAFF | TRBJ1-1 | TRBV6-5
CASSQEGVAYNEQFF | TRBJ2-1 | TRBV4-1
CASSKGQGDTEAFF | TRBJ1-1 | TRBV2
CAWSAGISNQPQHF | TRBJ1-5 | TRBV30
CSATIADYGYTF | TRBJ1-2 | TRBV29-1
CASTPGGRNQPQHF | TRBJ1-5 | TRBV6-6
CAISEDGGNIQYF | TRBJ2-4 | TRBV10-3
CASSLVAPGGDTEAFF | TRBJ1-1 | TRBV11-2
CASSFSVGATPPRGYTF | TRBJ1-2 | TRBV27
CASSLDFSGTGVSGGYTF | TRBJ1-2 | TRBV7-2
CASSPGTGRPYEQYF | TRBJ2-7 | TRBV5-6
CASSLPGDQPQHF | TRBJ1-5 | TRBV5-6
CASSQGLLAGGPGEQFF | TRBJ2-1 | TRBV3-1/TRBV3-2
CAWKGGATEAFF | TRBJ1-1 | TRBV30
CASSPKEDTQYF | TRBJ2-3 | TRBV23-1
CASSLQSDTQYF | TRBJ2-3 | TRBV5-1
CASSPMDRGRHYGYTF | TRBJ1-2 | TRBV27
CASTQEEGYGYTF | TRBJ1-2 | TRBV28
CASSSDRGVGNTEAFF | TRBJ1-1 | TRBV5-1
CATSDGDRGRATEQFF | TRBJ2-1 | TRBV24-1